Detailed here is one TCR beta chain. Antigen: not known. Clones were read by immunoSEQ multiplex PCR, and TCRdb kept only the in-frame ones, dropping some. The data contain some 150,000 clones, roughly nine tenths of them singletons. Deletions cut 6 bases from V and 5 bases from J, with 12 bases between. There are 13 residues in the CDR3. In germline, CDR1 is MDHEN, CDR2 SYDVKM. This entry belongs to a study of T cell responses to AZD1222 COVID-19 vaccine. Study results and limitations: No repertoire was sampled before or during the peak T cell response, only after it. It should be noted that donors were predominantly white British and more often female, and clonal diversity was possibly underestimated. Seropositive AZD1222 recipients at baseline numbered only five or six.

Second-dose intervals of approximately 4 or approximately 12 weeks were pooled. The rearrangement links TRBV28 to TRBJ2-3, with D perhaps TRBD1 or TRBD2 (5 bases each). The clonotype comes from an adult who received the AZD1222 COVID-19 vaccine. This material consisted of peripheral blood, taken 28 days after the second AZD1222 dose. The CDR3 protein is CASSLGTKDTQYF. In DNA form, the CDR3 reads TGTGCCAGCAGCCTCGGGACGAAAGATACGCAGTATTTT. Full variable domain (missing parts from reference TRBV28 and TRBJ2-3): DVKVTQSSRYLVKRTGEKVFLECVQDMDHENMFWYRQDPGLGLRLIYFSYDVKMKEKGDIPEGYSVSREKKERFSLILESASTNQTSMYLCASSLGTKDTQYFGPGTRLTVL.